This paragraph covers one T cell receptor beta chain sequence. Its antigen is currently unknown. The source of the sample is a study of graft-versus-host responses after intestinal transplantation. The overall study: After anti-thymocyte globulin induction, recipients took tacrolimus and steroids for three to four years.

Study-wide results and limits: Elevated graft-versus-host to host-versus-graft clonal ratios in allografts were recorded for patients with graft-donor T cell macrochimerism.

Sequenced by immunoSEQ multiplex PCR; TCRdb stores in-frame clones only, minus some. The sample has about 110,000 clones; roughly 93% are singletons. The CDR3 is 14 amino acids. The V gene's germline CDR1 is SGDLS and CDR2 YYNGEE. The junction had 3 bases not matched to a gene; V was cut back by 4 bases and J by 0 bases. This chain connects TRBV9 to TRBJ2-7; 8 nucleotides agree with TRBD2. This TCR derives from a human donor who received an intestinal transplant. Sample: unstimulated CD8+ T cells sorted from spleen or lymph node cells, taken before intestinal transplant. CDR3 nucleotides: TGTGCCAGCAGCCAAACTAGCGGCTCCTACGAGCAGTACTTC. It codes for CASSQTSGSYEQYF.